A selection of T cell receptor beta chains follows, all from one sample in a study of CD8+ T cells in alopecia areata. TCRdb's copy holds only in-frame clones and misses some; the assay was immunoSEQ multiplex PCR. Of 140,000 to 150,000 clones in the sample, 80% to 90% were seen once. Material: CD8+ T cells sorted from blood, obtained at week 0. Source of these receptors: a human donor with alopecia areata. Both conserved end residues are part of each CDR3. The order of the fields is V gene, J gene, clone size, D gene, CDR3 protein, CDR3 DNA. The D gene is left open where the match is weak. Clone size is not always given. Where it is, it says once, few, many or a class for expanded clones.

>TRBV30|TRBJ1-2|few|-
CAWSVISGYTF
TGTGCCTGGAGTGTAATCAGCGGCTACACCTTC
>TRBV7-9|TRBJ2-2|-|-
CASSGQLGNTGELFF
TGTGCCAGCAGCGGACAGTTAGGGAACACCGGGGAGCTGTTTTTT
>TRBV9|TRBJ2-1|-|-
CASSPGTYGDEQFF
TGTGCCAGCAGCCCCGGGACCTACGGAGATGAGCAGTTCTTC
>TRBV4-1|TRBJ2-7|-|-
CASSQASDLYEQYF
TGCGCCAGCAGCCAAGCCTCGGACTTATACGAGCAGTACTTC
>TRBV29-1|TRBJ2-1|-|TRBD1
CSVVNRGSSYNEQFF
TGCAGCGTTGTAAACAGGGGGAGCTCCTACAATGAGCAGTTCTTC
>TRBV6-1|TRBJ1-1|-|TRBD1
CASSKGQGAEAFF
TGTGCCAGCAGTAAGGGACAGGGGGCTGAAGCTTTCTTT
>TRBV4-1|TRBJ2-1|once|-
CASSQEGLDNEQFF
TGCGCCAGCAGCCAAGAGGGTCTCGACAATGAGCAGTTCTTC
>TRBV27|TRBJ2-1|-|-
CASSLHYVGNEQFF
TGTGCCAGCAGTTTACATTATGTGGGGAATGAGCAGTTCTTC
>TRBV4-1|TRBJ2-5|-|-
CASSQGGPGLETQYF
TGCGCCAGCAGCCAAGGAGGTCCGGGTTTAGAGACCCAGTACTTC
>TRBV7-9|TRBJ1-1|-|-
CASSYGVGLNTEAFF
TGTGCCAGCAGCTACGGGGTAGGGCTGAACACTGAAGCTTTCTTT
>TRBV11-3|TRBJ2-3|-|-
CASSLANTDTQYF
TGTGCCAGCAGCCTCGCTAACACAGATACGCAGTATTTT
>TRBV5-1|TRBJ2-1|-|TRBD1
CASSSSTLTGVDYNEQFF
TGCGCCAGCAGCTCCTCCACCTTGACAGGGGTGGACTACAATGAGCAGTTCTTC
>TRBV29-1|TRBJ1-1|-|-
CSVMESDGYEAFF
TGCAGCGTCATGGAATCCGACGGATATGAAGCTTTCTTT
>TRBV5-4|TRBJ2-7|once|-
CASSLMGDVGLSYEQYF
TGTGCCAGCAGCTTAATGGGGGACGTTGGACTCTCCTACGAGCAGTACTTC
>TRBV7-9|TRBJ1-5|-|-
CASSLPTQPQHF
TGTGCCAGCAGCCTACCTACCCAGCCCCAGCATTTT
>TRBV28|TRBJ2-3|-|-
CATRGGAYGTQYF
TGTGCCACAAGAGGGGGGGCTTATGGTACGCAGTATTTT
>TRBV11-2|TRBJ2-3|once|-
CASSLGVETDTQYF
TGTGCCAGCAGCTTAGGGGTGGAAACAGATACGCAGTATTTT
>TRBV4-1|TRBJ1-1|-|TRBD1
CASSQAGQGTEAFF
TGCGCCAGCAGCCAAGCCGGACAGGGCACTGAAGCTTTCTTT
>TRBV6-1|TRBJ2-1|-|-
CASSEAGGVDNEQFF
TGTGCCAGCAGTGAAGCGGGGGGCGTCGACAATGAGCAGTTCTTC
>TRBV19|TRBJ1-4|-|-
CASRTTETFNEKLFF
TGTGCCAGTAGGACGACCGAAACTTTTAATGAAAAACTGTTTTTT
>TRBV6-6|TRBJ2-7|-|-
CASSYSQTYEQYF
TGTGCCAGCAGTTACTCACAGACCTACGAGCAGTACTTC
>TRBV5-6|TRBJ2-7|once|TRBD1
CASSLDGTGYYEQYF
TGTGCCAGCAGCTTGGATGGGACAGGGTACTACGAGCAGTACTTC
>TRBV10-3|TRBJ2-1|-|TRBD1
CAISESGDSFRGNEQFF
TGTGCCATCAGTGAGTCTGGGGACAGTTTTCGAGGCAATGAGCAGTTCTTC
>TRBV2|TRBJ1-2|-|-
CYFRTSHTF
TGTTACTTCCGAACGTCTCACACCTTC
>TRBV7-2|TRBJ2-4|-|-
CASSLMGGGNIQYF
TGTGCCAGCAGCTTAATGGGGGGCGGAAACATTCAGTACTTC
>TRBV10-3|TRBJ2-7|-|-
CAISDAGGSEQYF
TGTGCCATCAGTGATGCTGGGGGCTCCGAGCAGTACTTC
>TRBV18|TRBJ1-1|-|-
CASSPPNRNTEAFF
TGTGCCAGCTCACCACCGAACAGGAACACTGAAGCTTTCTTT
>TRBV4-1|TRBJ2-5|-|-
CASSEGQLLPQETQYF
TGCGCCAGCAGCGAAGGACAGCTGCTTCCCCAAGAGACCCAGTACTTC
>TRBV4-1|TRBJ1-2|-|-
CASSQQATPYYGYTF
TGCGCCAGCAGCCAACAGGCGACACCCTACTATGGCTACACCTTC
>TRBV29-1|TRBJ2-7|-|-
CSVESTGTSSYEQYF
TGCAGCGTTGAATCGACAGGTACGAGCTCCTACGAGCAGTACTTC
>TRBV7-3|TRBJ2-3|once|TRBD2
CASSFVAGGGLDDTQYF
TGTGCCAGCAGCTTCGTGGCGGGAGGGGGTCTTGATGATACGCAGTATTTT
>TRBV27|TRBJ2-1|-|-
CASSLYLFTEQFF
TGTGCCAGCAGTTTATACCTTTTCACTGAGCAGTTCTTC
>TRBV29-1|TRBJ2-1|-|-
CSVEARDNEQFF
TGCAGCGTTGAGGCCAGGGACAATGAGCAGTTCTTC
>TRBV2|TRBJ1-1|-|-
CASKGKAEAFF
TGTGCCAGCAAAGGTAAAGCTGAAGCTTTCTTT
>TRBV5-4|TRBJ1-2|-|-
CASRVRGQGTNYGYTF
TGTGCCAGCAGGGTACGGGGGCAGGGGACTAACTATGGCTACACCTTC
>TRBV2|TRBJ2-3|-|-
CASSDPSTDTQYF
TGTGCCAGCAGTGACCCTAGCACAGATACGCAGTATTTT
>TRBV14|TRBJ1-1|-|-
CASTDRQAFF
TGTGCCAGCACCGACCGACAAGCTTTCTTT
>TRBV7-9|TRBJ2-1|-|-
CASSPEGGPLYNEQFF
TGTGCCAGCAGCCCGGAGGGGGGACCCCTCTACAATGAGCAGTTCTTC
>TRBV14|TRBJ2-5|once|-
CASSRNEEETQYF
TGTGCCAGCAGCCGGAATGAGGAGGAGACCCAGTACTTC
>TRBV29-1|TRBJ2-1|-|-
CSVGGPGMHEQFF
TGCAGCGTTGGGGGCCCGGGTATGCATGAGCAGTTCTTC
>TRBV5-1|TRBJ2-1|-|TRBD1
CASSSLTGKEEQFF
TGCGCCAGCAGCTCCCTGACAGGGAAGGAAGAGCAGTTCTTC